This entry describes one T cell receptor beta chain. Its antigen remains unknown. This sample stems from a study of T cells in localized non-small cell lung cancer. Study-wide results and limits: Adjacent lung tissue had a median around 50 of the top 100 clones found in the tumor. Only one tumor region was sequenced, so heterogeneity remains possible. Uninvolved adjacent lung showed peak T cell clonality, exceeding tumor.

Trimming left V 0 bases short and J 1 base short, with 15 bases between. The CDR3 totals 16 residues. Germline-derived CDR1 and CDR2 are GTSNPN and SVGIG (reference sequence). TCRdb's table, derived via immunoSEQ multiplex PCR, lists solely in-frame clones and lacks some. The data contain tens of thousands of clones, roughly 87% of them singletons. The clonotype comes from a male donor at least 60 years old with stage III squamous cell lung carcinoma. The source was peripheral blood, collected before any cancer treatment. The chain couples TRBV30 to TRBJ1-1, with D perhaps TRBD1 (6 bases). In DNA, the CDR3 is TGTGCCTGGAGTGTAAGTTGGGGGGCGAGGAACACTGAAGCTTTCTTT. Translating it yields CAWSVSWGARNTEAFF.